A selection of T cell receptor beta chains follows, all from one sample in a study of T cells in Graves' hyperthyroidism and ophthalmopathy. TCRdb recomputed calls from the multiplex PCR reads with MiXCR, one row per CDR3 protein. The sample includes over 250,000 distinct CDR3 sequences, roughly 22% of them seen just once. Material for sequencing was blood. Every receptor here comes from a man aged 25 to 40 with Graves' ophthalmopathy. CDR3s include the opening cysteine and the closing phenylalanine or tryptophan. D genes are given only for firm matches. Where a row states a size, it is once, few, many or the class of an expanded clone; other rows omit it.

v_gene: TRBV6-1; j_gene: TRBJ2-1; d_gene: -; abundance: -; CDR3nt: TGTGCCAGCAGCCAACAACTAGAGGGCCACAATGAGCAGTTCTTC; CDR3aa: CASSQQLEGHNEQFF
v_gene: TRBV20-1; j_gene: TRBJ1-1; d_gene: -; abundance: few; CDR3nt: TGCAGCGGTGGGGGGGGGATGAACACTGAAGCTTTCTTT; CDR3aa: CSGGGGMNTEAFF
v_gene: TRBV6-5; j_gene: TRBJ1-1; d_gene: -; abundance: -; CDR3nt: TGTGCCAGCAGTTACCTTGGGGCCCGGGGGACTGAAGCTTTCTTT; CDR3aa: CASSYLGARGTEAFF
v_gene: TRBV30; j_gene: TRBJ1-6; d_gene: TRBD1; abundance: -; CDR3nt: TGTGCCTGGCAGGGACAGGGGACGGGATCACTCCTCCACTTT; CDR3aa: CAWQGQGTGSLLHF
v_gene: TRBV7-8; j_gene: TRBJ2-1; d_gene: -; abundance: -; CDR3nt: TGTGCCAGCAGCCGGACTGTCGACTCCTACAATGAGCAGTTCTTC; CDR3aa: CASSRTVDSYNEQFF
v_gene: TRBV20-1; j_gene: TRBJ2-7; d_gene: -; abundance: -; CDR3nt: TGCAGTGCTAGAGTTCACCGGGACGAGCAGTACTTC; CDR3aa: CSARVHRDEQYF
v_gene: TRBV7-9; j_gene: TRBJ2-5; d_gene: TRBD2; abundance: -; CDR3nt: TGTGCCAGCAGCCCCAGCGGGAGTGAGACCCAGTACTTC; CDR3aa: CASSPSGSETQYF
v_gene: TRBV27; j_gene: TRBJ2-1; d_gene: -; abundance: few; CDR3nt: TGTGCCAGCAGTCCCCGTGGGGCCTCCTACAATGAGCAGTTCTTC; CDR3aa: CASSPRGASYNEQFF
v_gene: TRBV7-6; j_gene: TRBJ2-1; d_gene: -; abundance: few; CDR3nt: TGTGCCAGCAGCTTGGACGGAGGGCCACGGAATGAGCAGTTCTTC; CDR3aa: CASSLDGGPRNEQFF
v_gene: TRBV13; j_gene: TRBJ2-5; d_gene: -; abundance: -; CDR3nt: TGTGCCAGCAGCATACAGGGGATAGGAGCGGGAGCCGGGGAGACCCAGTACTTC; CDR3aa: CASSIQGIGAGAGETQYF
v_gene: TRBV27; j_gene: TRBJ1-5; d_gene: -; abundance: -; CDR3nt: TGTGCCAGCAGTTTATCGTGGGCCAACCGGGGGGCCCAGCATTTT; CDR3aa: CASSLSWANRGAQHF
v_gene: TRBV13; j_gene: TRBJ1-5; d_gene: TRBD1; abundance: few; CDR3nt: TGTGCCAGCAGCCGACAGGGGGCTAAGAAAGGCAATCAGCCCCAGCATTTT; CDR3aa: CASSRQGAKKGNQPQHF
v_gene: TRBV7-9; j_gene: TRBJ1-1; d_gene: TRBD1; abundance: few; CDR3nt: TGTGCCAGCAGCCCCACTACAGGGGTGGGTAGGTCTACTGAAGCTTTCTTT; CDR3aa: CASSPTTGVGRSTEAFF
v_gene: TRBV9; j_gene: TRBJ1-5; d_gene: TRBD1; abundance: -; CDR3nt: TGTGCCAGCAGCGCCGGACAGGCCAATCAGCCCCAGCATTTT; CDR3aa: CASSAGQANQPQHF
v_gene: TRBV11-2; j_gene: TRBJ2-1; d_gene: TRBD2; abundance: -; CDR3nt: TGTGCCAGCAGCCTGGGACTAGCGGGACCAAGCTCCTACAATGAGCAGTTCTTC; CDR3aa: CASSLGLAGPSSYNEQFF
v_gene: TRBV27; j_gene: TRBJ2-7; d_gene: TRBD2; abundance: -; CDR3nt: TGTGCCAGCAGTTTGAGCCCCCTAGCGGGAGTTAACGAGCAGTACTTC; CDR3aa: CASSLSPLAGVNEQYF
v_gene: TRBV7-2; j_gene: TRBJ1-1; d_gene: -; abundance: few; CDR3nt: TGTGCCAGCAGCCGACAGCGTGAAGCTTTCTTT; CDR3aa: CASSRQREAFF
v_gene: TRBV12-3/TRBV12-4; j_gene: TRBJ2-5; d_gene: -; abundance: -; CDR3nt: TGTGCCAGCAGCCCAGCTTTGCTAGAGACCCAGTACTTC; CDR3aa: CASSPALLETQYF
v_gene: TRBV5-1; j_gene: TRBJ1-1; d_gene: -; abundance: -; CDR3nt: TGTGCCAGCAGCCACCTCGGGGGGCGACGGACTGAAGCTTTCTTT; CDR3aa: CASSHLGGRRTEAFF
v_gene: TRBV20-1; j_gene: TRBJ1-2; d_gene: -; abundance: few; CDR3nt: TGCAGTGCTTCCCCAGCCCCAATTTATGGCTACACCTTC; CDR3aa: CSASPAPIYGYTF
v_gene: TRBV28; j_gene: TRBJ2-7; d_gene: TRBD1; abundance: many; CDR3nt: TGTGCCACCAGACGGGACAGTTACGAGCAGTACTTC; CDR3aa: CATRRDSYEQYF
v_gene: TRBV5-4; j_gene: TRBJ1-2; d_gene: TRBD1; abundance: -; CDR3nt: TGTGCCAGCAGCTTGGGGGACAGGGCCTATGGCTACACCTTC; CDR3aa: CASSLGDRAYGYTF
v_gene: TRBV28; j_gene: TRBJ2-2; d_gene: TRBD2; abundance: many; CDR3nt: TGTGCCAGCAGTGGGACTAGCGGGAGGGCGTTCGACACCGGGGAGCTGTTTTTT; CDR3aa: CASSGTSGRAFDTGELFF
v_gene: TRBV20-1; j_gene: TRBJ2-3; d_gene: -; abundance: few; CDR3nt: TGCAGTGCTATCCGAGAGGTCGTCTCAGATACGCAGTATTTT; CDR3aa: CSAIREVVSDTQYF
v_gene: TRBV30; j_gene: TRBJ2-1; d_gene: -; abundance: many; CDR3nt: TGTGCCTGGCTCCGTGCGGTGGGGGAGCAGTTCTTC; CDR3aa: CAWLRAVGEQFF
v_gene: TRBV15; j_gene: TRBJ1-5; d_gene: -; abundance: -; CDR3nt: TGTGCCACCAGTAAGGGTTCTATTAGCAATCAGCCCCAGCATTTT; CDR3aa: CATSKGSISNQPQHF
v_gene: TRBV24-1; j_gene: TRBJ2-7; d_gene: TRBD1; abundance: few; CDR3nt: TGTGCCACGGGACAGGGGTCAGATACGCAGTACTTC; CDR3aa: CATGQGSDTQYF
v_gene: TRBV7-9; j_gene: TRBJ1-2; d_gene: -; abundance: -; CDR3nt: TGTGCCAGCAGCTTAAATTTCGTGGAGGGCTACACCTTC; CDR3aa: CASSLNFVEGYTF
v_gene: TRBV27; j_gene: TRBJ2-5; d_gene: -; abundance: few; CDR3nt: TGTGCCAGCAGCCCCGATTGGACACTTCCAGAGACCCAGTACTTC; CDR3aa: CASSPDWTLPETQYF
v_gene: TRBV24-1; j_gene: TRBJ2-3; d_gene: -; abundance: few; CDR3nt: TGTGCCACCAGTGACTTTAAGGGGGGCGCAGATACGCAGTATTTT; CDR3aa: CATSDFKGGADTQYF
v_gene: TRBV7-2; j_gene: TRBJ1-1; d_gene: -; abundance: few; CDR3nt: TGTGCCAGCAGCTTTATAGTCGACCTAGAAGCTTTCTTT; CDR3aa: CASSFIVDLEAFF
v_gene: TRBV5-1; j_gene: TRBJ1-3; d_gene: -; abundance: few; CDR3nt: TGCGCCAGCAGCTTGGTGGGGACCAAGGGACACTCTGGAAACACCATATATTTT; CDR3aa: CASSLVGTKGHSGNTIYF
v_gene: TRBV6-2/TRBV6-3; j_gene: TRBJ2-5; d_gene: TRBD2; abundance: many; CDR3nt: TGTGCCAGCAGTTACGGGACTAGTTCAGAGACCCAGTACTTC; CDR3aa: CASSYGTSSETQYF
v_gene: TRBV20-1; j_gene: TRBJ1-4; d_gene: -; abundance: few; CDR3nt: TGCAGTGCTAGAGATCCCAGGTCCCCAGAAAAACTGTTTTTT; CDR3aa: CSARDPRSPEKLFF
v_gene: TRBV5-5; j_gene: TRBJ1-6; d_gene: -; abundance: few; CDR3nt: TGTGCCAGCAGCTTTTTCTGGTCCGGGGAAGGTTCACCCCTCCACTTT; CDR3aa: CASSFFWSGEGSPLHF
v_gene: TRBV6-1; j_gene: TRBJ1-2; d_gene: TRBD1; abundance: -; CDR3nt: TGTGCCAGCAGTTTTGGACAGGGACGCGTCTATGGCTACACCTTC; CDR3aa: CASSFGQGRVYGYTF
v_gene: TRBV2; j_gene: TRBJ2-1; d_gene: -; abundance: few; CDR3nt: TGTGCCAGCAGTGAAATGGTGATAGCGGAATACAATGAGCAGTTCTTC; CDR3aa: CASSEMVIAEYNEQFF
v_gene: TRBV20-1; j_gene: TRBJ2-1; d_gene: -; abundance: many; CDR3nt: TGCAGTGCTAGAGATAGGGGAATAAATGAGCAGTTCTTC; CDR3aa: CSARDRGINEQFF
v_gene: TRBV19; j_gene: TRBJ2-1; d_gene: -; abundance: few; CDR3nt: TGTGCCAGTAGTATGGTAGGAAGGAATGAGCAGTTCTTC; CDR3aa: CASSMVGRNEQFF